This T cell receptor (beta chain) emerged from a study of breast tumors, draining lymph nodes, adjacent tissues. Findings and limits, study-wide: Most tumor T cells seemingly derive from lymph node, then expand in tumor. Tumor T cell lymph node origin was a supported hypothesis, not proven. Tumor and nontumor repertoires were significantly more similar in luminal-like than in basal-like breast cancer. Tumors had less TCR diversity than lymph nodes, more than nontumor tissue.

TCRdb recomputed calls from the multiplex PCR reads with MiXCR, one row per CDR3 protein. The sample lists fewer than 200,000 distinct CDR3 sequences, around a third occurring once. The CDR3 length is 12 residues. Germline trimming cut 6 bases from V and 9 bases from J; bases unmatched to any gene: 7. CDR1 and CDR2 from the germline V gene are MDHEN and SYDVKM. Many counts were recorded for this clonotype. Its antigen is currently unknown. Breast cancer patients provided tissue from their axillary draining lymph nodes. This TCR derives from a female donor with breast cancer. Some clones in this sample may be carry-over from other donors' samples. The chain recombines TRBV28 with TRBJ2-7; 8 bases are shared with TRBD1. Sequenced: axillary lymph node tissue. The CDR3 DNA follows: TGTGCCAGCAGCCGGGGACAGGCCGGGCAGTACTTC. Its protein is CASSRGQAGQYF.